This T cell receptor (beta chain) was sequenced during a study of blood T cell repertoires in COVID-19. Across the whole study: Sites across the United States, Italy and Spain contributed samples from acute and convalescent COVID-19.

Clones were sequenced by immunoSEQ multiplex PCR, and TCRdb holds only the in-frame ones, with some missing. The table records 350,000 to 550,000 clones, 87% of them present only once. This clone was found a few times. Sequenced material: PBMCs or T cells enriched from blood (not recorded which). The source of this sequence is a woman aged 18 to 35 with acute COVID-19.

Here the CDR3 DNA reads TGTGCCAGCAGCCCCGGGACAGGGATTATGAACACTGAAGCTTTCTTT. Translating gives CASSPGTGIMNTEAFF. The V gene is TRBV7-8, the J gene TRBJ1-1; TRBD1 agrees at 9 bases. The germline CDR1 and CDR2 sequences are SGHVS and FQNEAQ. Trimming took 5 bases from V and 0 from J; bases not matched to a gene: 7. The CDR3 loop spans 16 amino acids.